The clone carrying this T cell receptor beta chain has a single count. Its antigen is currently unknown. The sample is drawn from a study of CD4+ T cells in melanoma. Notes on the study in general: CD8+ T cell, macrophage and B cell function reportedly correlated with neoantigen-specific CD4+ T cells. Reportedly, melanoma neoantigen-specific CD4+ T cells showed varied differentiation states.

V dropped 5 bases and J dropped 1 base, with 20 bases sitting between them. The germline CDR1 and CDR2 sequences are LGHNT and FRNRAP. The CDR3 contains 17 residues. Here immunoSEQ multiplex PCR was the method, and the copy in TCRdb shows in-frame clones only, minus some. The table records about 16,000 clones, around 69% of them present only once. The clonotype comes from a human donor with melanoma. The sequenced sample was cells from a culture (not recorded whether cultured in vitro). This chain joins TRBV12-5 and TRBJ1-2; D may be TRBD1 (6 bases). The CDR3 nucleotides read TGTGCTAGTGGTCTACTCAGCGCCGACAGGTTTAACTATGGCTACACCTTC. Translation gives CASGLLSADRFNYGYTF.